One TCR beta chain is described in this entry. Which antigen it targets is not known. No quality values exist for individual bases; no much larger clone is one base distant. Using the deep immunoSEQ assay, TCR CDR3 regions were amplified from genomic DNA by multiplex PCR. Extracted genomic DNA from each cell subset was spread evenly across all wells of several immunoSEQ 96-well plates, with each plate serving as a replicate. For sorted subsets, about 200 ng genomic DNA, equal to about 30,000 T cell genomes, was loaded into each replicate PCR. Purified libraries were quantified with a Qubit 3.0 fluorometer, sized on a Bioanalyzer 2100, and re-quantified with the KAPA Library Quantification kit. A separate single-read 150-cycle Illumina NextSeq 550 flow cell was used to sequence each immunoSEQ 96-well plate. The authors processed their data as follows. Because the immunoSEQ output held only junctional sequences and lacked quality scores, the filtering could not match the filtering applied to full-length reads. To assign V/J genes and CDR3, sequences were annotated using PyIR, a Python wrapper for IgBLAST v1.9, with IMGT germline references. Any read was removed if the V/J assignment was weak (E-value above 1e-6), the CDR3 was missing, or the read contained stop codons, out-of-frame junctions, or ambiguous translated residues. V3J clonotypes were defined as sequences sharing an identical inferred V gene, J gene, and CDR3 amino acid sequence. The percentage overlap between two repertoires was calculated by dividing the number of shared unique clonotypes by the size of the smaller repertoire. Three approaches were used to assess repertoire richness: RTK rarefaction, the Chao1 estimator, and Recon v2.1 estimates of unobserved clonotypes. Generation probabilities were computed with OLGA for all TCRbeta clonotypes obtained by the gDNA method from a handful of donors. In TCRdb, the immuneACCESS table is reduced to in-frame sequences with V and J assigned. These tables do not hold every clone; where another copy was compared, an unresolved V gene accounts for under half, and the others remain unexplained. The V and J calls and clone size were taken over from that table, and D and trimming were inferred from the DNA. Within this sample are around 99,000 clones, with approximately 70% of them counted one time only. Roughly 49% of the sample is in the top ten clones.

The donors were healthy, HIV-negative adults with no recently reported acute infections or vaccinations. Only Caucasian adults living in Nashville, Tennessee, USA were represented among the donors. The CD8 memory samples were a combination of magnetically selected CD45RO+ cells and CCR7-negative CD45RA+ effector memory (TemRA) cells. Blood was obtained by leukapheresis, after which PBMCs were separated by Ficoll-Histopaque density gradient centrifugation and cryopreserved in liquid nitrogen vapor phase. Analytical flow cytometry was used to check the purity and quantity of each magnetically sorted T cell population. Genomic DNA was isolated from every sorted fraction and measured by UV absorbance on a Nanodrop 2000c. The cysteine opens and the phenylalanine closes a CDR3 of 15 amino acids. The entry retains the CDR3 DNA only, 45 bases that are in frame from base 1. At the junction V is shortened by 4 bases and J by 4 bases; bases outside the gene matches: 7. The germline V gene sets CDR1 to SGHRS and CDR2 to YFSETQ.

This specimen belongs to a study of shared clonotypes between healthy human individuals (dated by TCRdb to 2019 to 2021). Regarding the study in general: Three men and a couple of women, aged 18 to 49 years, made up the cohort. Blood TCR repertoires of about 5 healthy adults were deeply sequenced to estimate repertoire size and the extent of clonotype sharing between individuals. To increase sequencing depth and limit assay-specific biases, TCR repertoire library preparation and sequencing were carried out by different laboratories using diverse techniques. Between about 0.85 and 8.9 billion PBMCs per donor were obtained by leukapheresis. For each donor, CD4 naive and CD4 memory were each run on three plates, CD8 naive on two plates, and CD8 memory on one plate. The research as a whole found: Based on pairwise subsampling, the degree of clonotype sharing among donors was expected to be affected by sequencing depth. Naive subsets generally had larger estimated clonotype richness than memory subsets. Because the study included only a small number of donors, the genetic and exposure-history diversity represented was limited. Compared with non-shared clonotypes, clonotypes shared by all four sorted-subset donors had higher generation probabilities. Across a handful of donors, 4.5% to 6.5% of naive CD4, roughly 3.5% of naive CD8, around 2.5% of memory CD4, and roughly 0.41% of memory CD8 clonotypes were shared. Sampling was restricted to blood, and TCR repertoires in tissue are likely to differ from TCR repertoires in blood. Even with the large sequencing depth, rarefaction of the sorted-subset datasets indicated that sequencing was incomplete.

The sequenced material came from memory CD8+ T cells sorted from blood. The sample's cell subset or site label is to be understood as: CD45RO+ cells pooled with CCR7-negative TemRA cells. This receptor was identified in a man aged 25 to 40 in good health. Recombination connected TRBV5-1 to TRBJ2-5, with 10 bases aligning to TRBD2. The CDR3 in this case is CASSVSSGSGETQYF. In nucleotide form, the sequence is TGCGCCAGCAGCGTCTCTAGCGGGAGCGGAGAGACCCAGTACTTC.